Presented here are 9 T cell receptor beta chains from one specimen sequenced in a study of OX40 agonist ivuxolimab in advanced cancers. Assay: immunoSEQ multiplex PCR; the TCRdb copy retains only in-frame clones and omits some. The data show 65,000 or so clones, with 70% to 90% seen just once and over 2.5% held by the top ten. The material was CD4+ or CD8+ T cells sorted from blood, obtained in a trial of the OX40 agonist ivuxolimab. The receptors were gathered from an adult with an advanced solid tumor such as melanoma, head and neck, liver or kidney cancer.

The chain carries TRBV11-2 and TRBJ2-7; possible D gene TRBD2, 6 bases. The V and J ends lost 5 bases and 0 bases respectively, with 14 bases between them. The CDR3 loop spans 15 amino acids. CDR1 is SGHAT, CDR2 FQNNGV, per germline. CDR3 DNA sequence: TGTGCCAGCAGCCTAGGAGGGCATAGCTCCTACGAGCAGTACTTC. Amino acid sequence: CASSLGGHSSYEQYF.

This clone showed up just once. The genes are TRBV28 and TRBJ1-2; 7 bases agree with TRBD1. Per germline, CDR1 MDHEN and CDR2 SYDVKM. With V trimmed by 6 bases and J by 1 base, 8 bases remained unmatched. The CDR3 has 15 residues. The CDR3 DNA reads as TGTGCCAGCAGCCCCTCCGGGACAGTTAACTATGGCTACACCTTC. As protein: CASSPSGTVNYGYTF.

The V gene is TRBV6-6, the J gene TRBJ1-2; TRBD1 matches 8 bases. V lost 4 bases, J lost 4 bases, and 2 bases stayed unmatched. The CDR3 spans 13 residues. CDR1 is MNHNY and CDR2 is SVGAGI in the germline V gene (reference sequence). The DNA for the CDR3 is TGTGCCAGCAGTTCAGGGGGCGGCTATGGCTACACCTTC. Its translation is CASSSGGGYGYTF.

The chain links TRBV5-4 to TRBJ2-3; D gene ambiguous. The germline CDR1 and CDR2 sequences are SGHNT and YYREEE (reference sequence). The CDR3 runs to 12 residues. Trimming shortened V by 3 bases and J by 5 bases, and 7 bases separated the two germline ends. The CDR3 nucleotides are TGTGCCAGCAGCTCCCAATTAGATACGCAGTATTTT. Encoded protein: CASSSQLDTQYF.

This clone was found once. The CDR3 loop reads CASSMVRGGVYNEQFF. The DNA for the CDR3 is TGTGCCAGTAGTATGGTGCGGGGGGGCGTATACAATGAGCAGTTCTTC. The rearrangement uses TRBV19 and TRBJ2-1; 9 nucleotides line up with TRBD2. Germline V CDR1 and CDR2: LNHDA, SQIVND (reference sequence). CDR3 length: 16 residues. The ends lost 3 bases at V and 4 bases at J; junction bases unmatched: 7.

V is TRBV2 and J is TRBJ2-3; 16 bases fit TRBD2. The CDR3 consists of 15 residues. The germline V gene has CDR1 SNHLY and CDR2 FYNNEI. J was trimmed by 4 bases and V by 6 bases; bases with no gene match: 1. CDR3 region: CASRGLAGGPDTQYF. CDR3 bases: TGTGCCAGCAGGGGACTAGCGGGGGGGCCAGATACGCAGTATTTT.

About this clone itself: An end of the junction does not agree with germline; a read error may underlie this. This chain joins TRBV6-6 and TRBJ1-2; D gene ambiguous. The CDR3 extends over 8 amino acids. CDR1 is MNHNY, CDR2 SVGAGI, per germline (reference sequence). The CDR3 DNA reads TGTGCCAGCAGTACCCGGAGCTTC. Translating it yields CASSTRSF.

The rearrangement links TRBV4-3 to TRBJ1-2; D gene unclear. Germline CDR1 is LGHNA and CDR2 is YSLEER. Deletions cut 0 bases from V and 7 bases from J, with 9 bases between. The CDR3 is made up of 13 amino acids. The CDR3 coding sequence is TGCGCCAGCAGCCAAGAAACCGGGTCTGGCTACACCTTC. Translated: CASSQETGSGYTF.

The gene calls are TRBV21-1 and TRBJ2-7; the D call of TRBD2 is as the table states it, not checked on the DNA. TRBV21-1 is a listed pseudogene. The CDR3 spans 16 residues. The CDR3 DNA is TGTGCCAGCAGCCGGGACCGAGCCGGGGGCTCCTACGAGCAGTACTTC. Amino acids: CASSRDRAGGSYEQYF.